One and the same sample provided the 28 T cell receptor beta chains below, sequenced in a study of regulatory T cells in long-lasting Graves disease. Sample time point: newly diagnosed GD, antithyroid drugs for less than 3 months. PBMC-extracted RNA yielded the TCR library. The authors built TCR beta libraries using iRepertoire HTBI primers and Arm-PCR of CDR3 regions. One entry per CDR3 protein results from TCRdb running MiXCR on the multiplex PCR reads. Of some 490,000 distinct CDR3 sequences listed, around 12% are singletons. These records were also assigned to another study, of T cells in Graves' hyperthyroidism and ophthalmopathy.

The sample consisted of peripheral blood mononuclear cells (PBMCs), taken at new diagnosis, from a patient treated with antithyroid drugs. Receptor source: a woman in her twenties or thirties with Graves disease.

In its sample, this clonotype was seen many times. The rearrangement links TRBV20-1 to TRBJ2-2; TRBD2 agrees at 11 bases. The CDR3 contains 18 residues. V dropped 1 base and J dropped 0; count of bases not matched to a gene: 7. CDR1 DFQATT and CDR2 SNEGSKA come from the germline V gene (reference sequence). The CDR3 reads CSARGTSGSPSNTGELFF. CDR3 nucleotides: TGCAGTGCTAGAGGTACTAGCGGGAGCCCCTCGAACACCGGGGAGCTGTTTTTT.

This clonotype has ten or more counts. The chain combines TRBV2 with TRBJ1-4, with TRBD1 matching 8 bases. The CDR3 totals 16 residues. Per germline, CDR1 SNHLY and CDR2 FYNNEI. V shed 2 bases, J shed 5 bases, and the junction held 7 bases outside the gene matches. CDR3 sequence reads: CASSEFSGTGNEKLFF. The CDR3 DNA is TGTGCCAGCAGTGAATTTTCGGGGACAGGAAATGAAAAACTGTTTTTT.

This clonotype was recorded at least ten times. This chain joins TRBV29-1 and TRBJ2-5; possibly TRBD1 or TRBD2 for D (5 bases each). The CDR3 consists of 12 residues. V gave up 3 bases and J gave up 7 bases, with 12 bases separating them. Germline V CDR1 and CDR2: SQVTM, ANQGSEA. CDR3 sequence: CSVEGTWGTQYF. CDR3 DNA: TGCAGCGTTGAGGGGACCTGGGGGACCCAGTACTTC.

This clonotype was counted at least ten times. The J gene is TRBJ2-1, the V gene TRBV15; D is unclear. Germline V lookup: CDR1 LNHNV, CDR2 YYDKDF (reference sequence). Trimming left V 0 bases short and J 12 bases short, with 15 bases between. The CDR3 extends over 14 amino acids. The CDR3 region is CATSRDLASLGQFF. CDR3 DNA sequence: TGTGCCACCAGCAGAGACCTGGCGTCTTTAGGGCAGTTCTTC.

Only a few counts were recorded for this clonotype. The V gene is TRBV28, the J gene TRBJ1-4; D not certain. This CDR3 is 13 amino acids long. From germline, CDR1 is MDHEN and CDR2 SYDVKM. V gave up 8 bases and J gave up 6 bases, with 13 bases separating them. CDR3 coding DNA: TGTGCCAGCCTACGCCCCAAAGATGAAAAACTGTTTTTT. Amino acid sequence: CASLRPKDEKLFF.

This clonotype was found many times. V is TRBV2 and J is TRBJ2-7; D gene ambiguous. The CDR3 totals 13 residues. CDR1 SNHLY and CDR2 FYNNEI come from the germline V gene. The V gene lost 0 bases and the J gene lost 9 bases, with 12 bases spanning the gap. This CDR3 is CASSEAQPRPQYF. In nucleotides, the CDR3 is TGTGCCAGCAGTGAAGCCCAACCCCGGCCGCAGTACTTC.

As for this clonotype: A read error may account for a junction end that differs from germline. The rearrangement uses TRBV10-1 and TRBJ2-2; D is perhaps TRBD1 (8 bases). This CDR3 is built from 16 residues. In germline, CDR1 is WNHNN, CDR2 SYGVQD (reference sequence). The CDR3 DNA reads TGTGCCGGCAGCTCACCACAGGGGGGGTCGTCCGGGGAGCTGTTTTTT. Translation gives CAGSSPQGGSSGELFF.

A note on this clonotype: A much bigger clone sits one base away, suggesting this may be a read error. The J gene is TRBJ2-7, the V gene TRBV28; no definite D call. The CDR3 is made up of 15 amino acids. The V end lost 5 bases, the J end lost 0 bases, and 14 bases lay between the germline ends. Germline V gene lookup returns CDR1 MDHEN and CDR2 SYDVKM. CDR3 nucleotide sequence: TGTGCCAGCAGTATACACTCGACGGCCTCCTACGAGCAGTACTTC. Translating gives CASSIHSTASYEQYF.

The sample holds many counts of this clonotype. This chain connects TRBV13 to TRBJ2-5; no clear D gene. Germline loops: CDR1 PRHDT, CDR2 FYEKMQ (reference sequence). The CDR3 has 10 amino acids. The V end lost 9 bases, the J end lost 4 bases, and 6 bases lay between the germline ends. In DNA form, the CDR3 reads TGTGCCAGACCAATAGAGACCCAGTACTTC. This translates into CARPIETQYF.

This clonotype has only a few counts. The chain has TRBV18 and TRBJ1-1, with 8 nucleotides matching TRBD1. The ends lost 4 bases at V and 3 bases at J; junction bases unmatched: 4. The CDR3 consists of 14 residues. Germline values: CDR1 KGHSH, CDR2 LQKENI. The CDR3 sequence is CASSRTDRDTEAFF. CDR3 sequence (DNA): TGTGCCAGCTCACGGACGGACAGGGACACTGAAGCTTTCTTT. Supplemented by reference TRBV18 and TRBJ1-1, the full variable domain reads NAGVMQNPRHLVRRRGQEARLRCSPMKGHSHVYWYRQLPEEGLKFMVYLQKENIIDESGMPKERFSAEFPKEGPSILRIQQVVRGDSAAYFCASSRTDRDTEAFFGQGTRLTVV.

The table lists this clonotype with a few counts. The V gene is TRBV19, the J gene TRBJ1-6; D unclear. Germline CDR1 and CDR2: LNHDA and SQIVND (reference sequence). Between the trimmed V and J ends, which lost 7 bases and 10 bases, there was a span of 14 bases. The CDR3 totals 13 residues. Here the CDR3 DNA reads TGTGCCAGTAATCCTTTTTGGGGATCACCCCTCCACTTT. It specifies CASNPFWGSPLHF.

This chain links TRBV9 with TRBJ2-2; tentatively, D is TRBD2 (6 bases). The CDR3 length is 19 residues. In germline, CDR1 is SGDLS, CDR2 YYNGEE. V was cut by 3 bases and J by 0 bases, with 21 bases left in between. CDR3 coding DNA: TGTGCCAGCAGCGGCAATTCGGGACTTCATGGATCGAACACCGGGGAGCTGTTTTTT. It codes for CASSGNSGLHGSNTGELFF.

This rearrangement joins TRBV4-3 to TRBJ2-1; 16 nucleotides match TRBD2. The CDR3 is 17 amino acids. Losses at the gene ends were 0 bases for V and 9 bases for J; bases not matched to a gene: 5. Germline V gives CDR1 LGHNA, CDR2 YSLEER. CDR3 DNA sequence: TGCGCCAGCAGCCAAGACCCGGGACTAGCGGGAGGGACTGAGCAGTTCTTC. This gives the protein CASSQDPGLAGGTEQFF.

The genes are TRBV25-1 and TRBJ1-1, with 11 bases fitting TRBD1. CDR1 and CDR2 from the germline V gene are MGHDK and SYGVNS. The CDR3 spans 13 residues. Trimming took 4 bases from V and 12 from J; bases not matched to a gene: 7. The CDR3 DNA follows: TGTGCCAGCAGTGGGGGGACAGGGGGATCGACTTTCTTT. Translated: CASSGGTGGSTFF.

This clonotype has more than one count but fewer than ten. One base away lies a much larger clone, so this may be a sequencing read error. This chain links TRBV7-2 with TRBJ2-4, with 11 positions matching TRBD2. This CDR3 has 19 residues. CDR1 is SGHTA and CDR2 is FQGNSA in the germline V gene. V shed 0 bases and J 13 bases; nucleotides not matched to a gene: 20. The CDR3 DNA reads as TGTGCCAGCAGCTTAGCTCAACGGGCGGGACTAGCGGCCTACAATGAGCAGTACTTC. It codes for CASSLAQRAGLAAYNEQYF. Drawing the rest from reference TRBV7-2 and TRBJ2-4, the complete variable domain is GAGVSQSPSNKVTEKGKDVELRCDPISGHTALYWYRQSLGQGLEFLIYFQGNSAPDKSGLPSDRFSAERTGGSVSTLTIQRTQQEDSAVYLCASSLAQRAGLAAYNEQYFGAGTRLSVL.

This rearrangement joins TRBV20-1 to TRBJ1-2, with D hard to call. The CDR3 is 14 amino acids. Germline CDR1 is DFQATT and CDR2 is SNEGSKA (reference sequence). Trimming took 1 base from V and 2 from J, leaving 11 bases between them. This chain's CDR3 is CSARAEWSNYGYTF. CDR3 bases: TGCAGTGCTAGAGCTGAGTGGTCCAACTATGGCTACACCTTC.

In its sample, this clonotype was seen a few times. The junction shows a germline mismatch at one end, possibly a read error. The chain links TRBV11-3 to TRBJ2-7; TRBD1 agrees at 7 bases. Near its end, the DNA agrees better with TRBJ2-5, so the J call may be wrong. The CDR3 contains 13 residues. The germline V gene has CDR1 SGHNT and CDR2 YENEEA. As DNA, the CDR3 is TGTGCCAACAGCCGGGACAGACAAGAGACCCAGTACTTC. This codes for CANSRDRQETQYF.

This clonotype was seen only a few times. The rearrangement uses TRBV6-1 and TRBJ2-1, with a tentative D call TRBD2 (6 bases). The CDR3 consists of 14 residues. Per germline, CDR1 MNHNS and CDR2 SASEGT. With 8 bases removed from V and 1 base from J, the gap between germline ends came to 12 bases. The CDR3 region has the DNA TGTGCCAGCGGAGGGTCGGGGTCCTACAATGAGCAGTTCTTC. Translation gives CASGGSGSYNEQFF.

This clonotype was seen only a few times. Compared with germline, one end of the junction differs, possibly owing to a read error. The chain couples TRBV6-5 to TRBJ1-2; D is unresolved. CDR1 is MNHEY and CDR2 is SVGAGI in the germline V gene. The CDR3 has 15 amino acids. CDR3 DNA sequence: TGTGCCAGCAGTTACGAGTTAGGCACTAAGTATGGCTACACCTTC. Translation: CASSYELGTKYGYTF.

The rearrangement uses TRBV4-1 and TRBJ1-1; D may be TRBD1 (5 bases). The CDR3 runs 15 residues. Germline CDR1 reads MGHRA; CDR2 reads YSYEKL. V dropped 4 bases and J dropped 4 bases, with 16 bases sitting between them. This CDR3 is CASSLSGLGLTEAFF. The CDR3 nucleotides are TGCGCCAGCAGCCTATCAGGGTTGGGGCTCACTGAAGCTTTCTTT.

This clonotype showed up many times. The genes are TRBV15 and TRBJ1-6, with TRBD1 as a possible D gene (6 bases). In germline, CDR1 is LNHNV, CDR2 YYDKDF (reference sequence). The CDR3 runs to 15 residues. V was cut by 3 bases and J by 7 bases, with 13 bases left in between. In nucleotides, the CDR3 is TGTGCCACCAGCAGGAACAGGGAGAACAATTCACCCCTCCACTTT. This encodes CATSRNRENNSPLHF.

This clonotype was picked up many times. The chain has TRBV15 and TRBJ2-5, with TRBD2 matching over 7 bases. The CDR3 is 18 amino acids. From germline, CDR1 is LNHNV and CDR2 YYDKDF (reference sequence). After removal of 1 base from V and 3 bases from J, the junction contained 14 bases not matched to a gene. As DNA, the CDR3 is TGTGCCACCAGCAGAGTCGGCCTAGCGGAATCAAAAAAAGAGACCCAGTACTTC. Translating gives CATSRVGLAESKKETQYF.

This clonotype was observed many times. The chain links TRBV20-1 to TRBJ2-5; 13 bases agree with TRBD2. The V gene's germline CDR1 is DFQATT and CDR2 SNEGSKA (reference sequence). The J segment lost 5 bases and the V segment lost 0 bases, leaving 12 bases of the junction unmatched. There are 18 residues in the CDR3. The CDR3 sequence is CSARDLRLAGGREETQYF. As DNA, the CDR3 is TGCAGTGCTAGAGATCTGAGACTAGCGGGAGGTCGGGAGGAGACCCAGTACTTC.

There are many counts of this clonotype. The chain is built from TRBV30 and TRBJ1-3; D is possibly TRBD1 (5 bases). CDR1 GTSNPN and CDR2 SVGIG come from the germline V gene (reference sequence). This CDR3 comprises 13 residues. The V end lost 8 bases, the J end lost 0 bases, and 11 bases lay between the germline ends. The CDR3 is CAATVLSGNTIYF. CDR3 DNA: TGTGCCGCGACAGTGCTCTCTGGAAACACCATATATTTT. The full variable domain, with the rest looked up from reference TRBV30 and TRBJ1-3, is SQTIHQWPATLVQPVGSPLSLECTVEGTSNPNLYWYRQAAGRGLQLLFYSVGIGQISSEVPQNLSASRPQDRQFILSSKKLLLSDSGFYLCAATVLSGNTIYFGEGSWLTVV.

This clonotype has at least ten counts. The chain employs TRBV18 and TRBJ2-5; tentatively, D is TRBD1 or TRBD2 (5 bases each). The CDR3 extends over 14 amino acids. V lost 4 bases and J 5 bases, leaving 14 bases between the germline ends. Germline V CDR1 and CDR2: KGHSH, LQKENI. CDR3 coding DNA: TGTGCCAGCTCACAGACCGGGGCGCCGGAGACCCAGTACTTC. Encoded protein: CASSQTGAPETQYF. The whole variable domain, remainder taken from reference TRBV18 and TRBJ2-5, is NAGVMQNPRHLVRRRGQEARLRCSPMKGHSHVYWYRQLPEEGLKFMVYLQKENIIDESGMPKERFSAEFPKEGPSILRIQQVVRGDSAAYFCASSQTGAPETQYFGPGTRLLVL.

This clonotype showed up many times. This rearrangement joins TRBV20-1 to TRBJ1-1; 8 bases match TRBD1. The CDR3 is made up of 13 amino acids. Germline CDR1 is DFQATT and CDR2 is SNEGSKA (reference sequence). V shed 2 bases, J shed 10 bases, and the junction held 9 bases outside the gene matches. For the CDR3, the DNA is TGCAGTGCTAGACAGGGGGCAGGTCGGGGAGCTTTCTTT. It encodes CSARQGAGRGAFF.

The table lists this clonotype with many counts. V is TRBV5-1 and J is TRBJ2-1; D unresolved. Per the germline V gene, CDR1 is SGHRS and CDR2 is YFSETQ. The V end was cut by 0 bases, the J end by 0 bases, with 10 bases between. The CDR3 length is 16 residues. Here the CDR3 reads CASSLVRTTSYNEQFF. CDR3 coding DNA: TGCGCCAGCAGCTTGGTTCGGACGACCTCCTACAATGAGCAGTTCTTC.

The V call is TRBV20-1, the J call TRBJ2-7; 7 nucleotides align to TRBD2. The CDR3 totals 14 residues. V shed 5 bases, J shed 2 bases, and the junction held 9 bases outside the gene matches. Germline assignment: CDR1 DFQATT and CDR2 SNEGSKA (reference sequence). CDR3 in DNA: TGCAGTGCTCTGCTAGCGGTCAACACCTACGAGCAGTACTTC. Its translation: CSALLAVNTYEQYF.